The 14 T cell receptor beta chains presented below share a single source sample, sequenced in a study of T cells in localized non-small cell lung cancer. The method was immunoSEQ multiplex PCR; TCRdb's version includes in-frame clones alone and lacks a portion of them. The sample has 25,000 to 35,000 clones, more than 85% seen once. The sequencing here drew on peripheral blood, taken before any cancer treatment. These receptors originate from a female donor over 55 with stage I lung adenocarcinoma.

This clone has a single count. The chain combines TRBV7-9 with TRBJ1-5; no reliable D call. Germline CDR1 reads SEHNR; CDR2 reads FQNEAQ (reference sequence). Trimming cost V 1 base and J 6 bases, with 7 bases left between them. This CDR3 is 13 amino acids long. CDR3 amino acids: CASSLDSAQPQHF. The CDR3 region has the DNA TGTGCCAGCAGCTTAGATAGCGCTCAGCCCCAGCATTTT.

This chain joins TRBV29-1 and TRBJ2-2, with D unresolved. The CDR3 consists of 13 residues. CDR1 and CDR2 from the germline V gene are SQVTM and ANQGSEA. The V gene lost 3 bases and the J gene lost 1 base, with 6 bases spanning the gap. The CDR3 region has the DNA TGCAGCGTTGAGTATGGGAACACCGGGGAGCTGTTTTTT. Translated: CSVEYGNTGELFF.

The chain combines TRBV5-6 with TRBJ2-2; a weak D match, TRBD1 (5 bases). Per the germline V gene, CDR1 is SGHDT and CDR2 is YYEEEE. This CDR3 is built from 14 residues. The V and J ends lost 5 bases and 6 bases respectively, with 14 bases between them. CDR3 bases: TGTGCCAGCAGAAGAAAGGGGTTCGCCGGGGAGCTGTTTTTT. It translates to CASRRKGFAGELFF.

The rearrangement links TRBV7-7 to TRBJ2-3; the D call may be TRBD1 or TRBD2 (5 bases each). There are 15 residues in the CDR3. CDR1 and CDR2 (germline): SSHAT, FNYEAQ (reference sequence). V shed 2 bases and J shed 6 bases, with 15 bases lying between them. CDR3 bases: TGTGCCAGCAGCTTAAGGCCTGGGGGAGCCGATACGCAGTATTTT. This encodes CASSLRPGGADTQYF. The complete variable domain, with remaining parts taken from reference TRBV7-7 and TRBJ2-3, reads GAGVSQSPRYKVTKRGQDVTLRCDPISSHATLYWYQQALGQGPEFLTYFNYEAQPDKSGLPSDRFSAERPEGSISTLTIQRTEQRDSAMYRCASSLRPGGADTQYFGPGTRLTVL.

The CDR3 reads CASSDFLGGGDTQYF. CDR3 bases: TGTGCCAGCAGTGATTTCCTAGGAGGGGGGGATACGCAGTATTTT. The J gene is TRBJ2-3, the V gene TRBV6-1; either TRBD1 or TRBD2 may supply D (6 bases each). The CDR3 consists of 15 residues. The germline gives CDR1 MNHNS, CDR2 SASEGT. V shed 3 bases and J shed 6 bases, with 16 bases lying between them.

This rearrangement joins TRBV7-8 to TRBJ2-5; 11 nucleotides match TRBD2. The CDR3 extends over 15 amino acids. The V gene end was trimmed by 5 bases and the J gene end by 5 bases; junction bases not matched to a gene: 7. The germline V gene encodes CDR1 SGHVS and CDR2 FQNEAQ. The CDR3 sequence is CASSPVAGGWETQYF. The CDR3 DNA reads TGTGCCAGCAGCCCTGTAGCGGGGGGGTGGGAGACCCAGTACTTC.

This chain links TRBV5-1 with TRBJ2-6; D is ambiguous. Germline loops: CDR1 SGHRS, CDR2 YFSETQ. V was clipped by 6 bases and J by 1 base, with 5 bases between them. This CDR3 has 13 residues. The CDR3 here is CASTTSGANVLTF. The CDR3 DNA reads TGCGCCAGCACGACATCTGGGGCCAACGTCCTGACTTTC.

V and J are TRBV28 and TRBJ1-5, with TRBD1 as a possible D gene (5 bases). The CDR3 length is 12 residues. From germline, CDR1 is MDHEN and CDR2 SYDVKM. Trimming took 4 bases from V and 7 from J, leaving 8 bases between them. CDR3 sequence (DNA): TGTGCCAGCAGTTATAGGGGACAGCCCCAGCATTTT. Protein product: CASSYRGQPQHF.

The gene calls are TRBV30 and TRBJ1-2; TRBD1 matches at 7 bases. CDR1 and CDR2 (germline): GTSNPN, SVGIG (reference sequence). CDR3 length: 14 residues. V gave up 1 base and J gave up 7 bases; unmatched junction bases: 9. The CDR3 spells CAWSALTGLIGYTF. CDR3 coding DNA: TGTGCCTGGAGTGCCTTGACAGGGTTGATTGGCTACACCTTC.

The chain links TRBV20-1 to TRBJ2-1; D ambiguous. V lost 0 bases and J 9 bases, leaving 6 bases between the germline ends. This CDR3 comprises 11 residues. From germline, CDR1 is DFQATT and CDR2 SNEGSKA (reference sequence). The CDR3 spells CSARDEFEQFF. In DNA form, the CDR3 reads TGCAGTGCTAGAGACGAATTTGAGCAGTTCTTC.

The rearrangement uses TRBV4-1 and TRBJ2-4, with D uncertain. The germline V gene has CDR1 MGHRA and CDR2 YSYEKL. The CDR3 has 15 residues. V lost 0 bases to trimming and J lost 0 bases, with 6 bases between them. This chain's CDR3 is CASSQDSVAKNIQYF. Here the CDR3 DNA reads TGCGCCAGCAGCCAAGATTCTGTAGCCAAAAACATTCAGTACTTC.

The CDR3 DNA reads as TGTGCCAGTAGAACTAGCGGGTCTACCTACGAGCAGTACTTC. Protein: CASRTSGSTYEQYF. The V and J genes are TRBV19 and TRBJ2-7; TRBD2 agrees at 9 bases. Germline V gives CDR1 LNHDA, CDR2 SQIVND (reference sequence). The CDR3 runs to 14 residues. V trimming: 6 bases; J trimming: 2 bases; junction bases outside the gene matches: 5.

This chain links TRBV30 with TRBJ2-3; 7 bases line up with TRBD2. The CDR3 contains 12 residues. Germline trimming cut 8 bases from V and 4 bases from J; bases unmatched to any gene: 6. Germline CDR1 and CDR2: GTSNPN and SVGIG (reference sequence). The CDR3: CAERESSDTQYF. CDR3 DNA sequence: TGTGCCGAGCGGGAAAGTTCAGATACGCAGTATTTT. The complete variable domain, with remaining parts taken from reference TRBV30 and TRBJ2-3, reads SQTIHQWPATLVQPVGSPLSLECTVEGTSNPNLYWYRQAAGRGLQLLFYSVGIGQISSEVPQNLSASRPQDRQFILSSKKLLLSDSGFYLCAERESSDTQYFGPGTRLTVL.

The chain joins TRBV7-2 to TRBJ2-7, with D tentatively TRBD1 (5 bases). This CDR3 has 16 amino acids. V lost 3 bases, J lost 2 bases, and 17 bases lay in between. The V gene's germline CDR1 is SGHTA and CDR2 FQGNSA. This chain's CDR3 is CASSFGSGNIPYEQYF. DNA for the CDR3: TGTGCCAGCAGCTTTGGGTCAGGGAATATTCCCTACGAGCAGTACTTC.